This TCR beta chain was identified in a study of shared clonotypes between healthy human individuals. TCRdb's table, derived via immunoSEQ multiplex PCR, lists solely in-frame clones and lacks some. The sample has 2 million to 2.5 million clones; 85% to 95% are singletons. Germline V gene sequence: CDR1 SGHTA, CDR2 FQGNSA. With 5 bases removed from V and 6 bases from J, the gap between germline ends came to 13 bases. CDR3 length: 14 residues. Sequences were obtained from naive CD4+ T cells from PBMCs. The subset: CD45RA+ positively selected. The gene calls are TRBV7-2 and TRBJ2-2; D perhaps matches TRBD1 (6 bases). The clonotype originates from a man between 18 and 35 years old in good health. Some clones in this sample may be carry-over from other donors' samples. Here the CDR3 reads CASSLHGQPGELFF. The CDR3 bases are TGTGCCAGCAGCCTACACGGACAGCCCGGGGAGCTGTTTTTT.